These T cell receptor beta chains were read from a single sample in a study of blood T cell repertoires in COVID-19. Generated by immunoSEQ multiplex PCR, the TCRdb table keeps only in-frame clones and is missing some. The sample has approximately 100,000 clones, 80% to 90% seen once; the top ten hold 20% to 25%. The sample consisted of peripheral blood. The receptor source for this set is a man aged 55 to 70 with acute or convalescent COVID-19. Both conserved end residues are part of each CDR3. The D gene is left open where the match is weak. Size is stated for part of the rows, as once, few or many counts, or as a class when the clone is expanded.

j_call | clone_size | d_call | v_call | cdr3_nt | cdr3_aa
TRBJ1-6 | - | TRBD1 | TRBV30 | TGTGCCTGGACCCGGGGACAGGGGGGTTCACCCCTCCACTTT | CAWTRGQGGSPLHF
TRBJ2-3 | - | TRBD2 | TRBV9 | TGTGCCAGCAGCGTTAGCGGGGGAACAGATACGCAGTATTTT | CASSVSGGTDTQYF
TRBJ1-5 | - | - | TRBV18 | TGTGCCAGCTCACTCTTTTATAGCAATCAGCCCCAGCATTTT | CASSLFYSNQPQHF
TRBJ1-2 | - | - | TRBV19 | TGTGCCAGTAGTCACCCGAGTCGGCATTTGGAGGGCTACACCTTC | CASSHPSRHLEGYTF
TRBJ2-5 | - | - | TRBV11-1 | TGTGCCAGCAGCCGCACAATCAAGACCCAGTACTTC | CASSRTIKTQYF
TRBJ1-1 | - | TRBD1 | TRBV27 | TGTGCCAGCAGTTTAGGGAACAGGGGGCGGACTGAAGCTTTCTTT | CASSLGNRGRTEAFF
TRBJ2-1 | - | - | TRBV5-1 | TGCGCCAGCACTCGAGGGGATGGGGGCCCCTACAATGAGCAGTTCTTC | CASTRGDGGPYNEQFF
TRBJ2-2 | - | - | TRBV11-3 | TGTGCCAGCAGCTTAGGACAGGGAAGGGGCGGGACCTCAAACACCGGGGAGCTGTTTTTT | CASSLGQGRGGTSNTGELFF
TRBJ1-2 | - | TRBD1 | TRBV28 | TGTGCCAGCAGGGGCCAGGGGGCATATAACTATGGCTACACCTTC | CASRGQGAYNYGYTF
TRBJ2-7 | - | - | TRBV4-3 | TGCGCCAGCAGCCAAGAAGAGGGCAGCGGCTACGAGCAGTACTTC | CASSQEEGSGYEQYF
TRBJ1-1 | once | TRBD1 | TRBV2 | TGTGCCCGACAGGGTCGGGTGAACACTGAAGCTTTCTTT | CARQGRVNTEAFF
TRBJ2-3 | - | TRBD2 | TRBV5-1 | TGCGCCAGCAGCCCAGCGGGGGGGCAAGGAGATACGCAGTATTTT | CASSPAGGQGDTQYF
TRBJ1-5 | - | TRBD1 | TRBV19 | TGTGCCACCAACCCTACAGGGGGTCTTAGCAATCAGCCCCAGCATTTT | CATNPTGGLSNQPQHF
TRBJ1-6 | - | - | TRBV7-2 | TGTGCCAGCAGCATGGGGGGATATAATTCACCCCTCCACTTT | CASSMGGYNSPLHF
TRBJ1-4 | - | - | TRBV27 | TGTGCCAGCAGTCCCGACAGGACCTATGAAAAACTGTTTTTT | CASSPDRTYEKLFF
TRBJ1-2 | - | TRBD1 | TRBV28 | TGTGCCAGCTACCCGGGACAGGGTAGAGGCTACACCTTC | CASYPGQGRGYTF
TRBJ1-1 | few | TRBD1 | TRBV5-8 | TGTGCCAGCAGCTTGACAGGGACAGGGGGCCTTGGAGCTTTCTTT | CASSLTGTGGLGAFF
TRBJ2-1 | few | - | TRBV20-1 | TGCAGTGCTAGTGCCCGCGGAAGTCGGGAGCAGTTCTTC | CSASARGSREQFF
TRBJ2-2 | few | TRBD1 | TRBV7-2 | TGTGCCAGCGTAGGGGGCCCTGGGTCCCGGGAGCTGTTTTTT | CASVGGPGSRELFF
TRBJ1-1 | - | - | TRBV28 | TGTGCCACCCAACAGGTAAACACTGAAGCTTTCTTT | CATQQVNTEAFF
TRBJ1-4 | - | TRBD1 | TRBV3-1/TRBV3-2 | TGTGCCAGCAGCCAAGAGAGGGGGCGGAATGAAAAACTGTTTTTT | CASSQERGRNEKLFF
TRBJ2-6 | - | TRBD1 | TRBV7-8 | TGTGCCAGCAGCTTGAGGACAGGGGGCGACTCTGGGGCCAACGTCCTGACTTTC | CASSLRTGGDSGANVLTF
TRBJ2-4 | few | - | TRBV4-2 | TGTGCCAGCAGCCAAGAGGTCGGGGGAGGCAAAAACATTCAGTACTTC | CASSQEVGGGKNIQYF
TRBJ2-1 | - | TRBD2 | TRBV24-1 | TGTGCCACCAGTGCCCCCACTAGCGGGGCCTACAATGAGCAGTTCTTC | CATSAPTSGAYNEQFF
TRBJ1-2 | - | - | TRBV28 | TGTGCCAGCACCAAAGGGGCCAGGCTTAACTATGGCTACACCTTC | CASTKGARLNYGYTF
TRBJ1-5 | - | - | TRBV6-2/TRBV6-3 | TGTGCCAGCAGTTACCCTGGACTGAAAGATAGCAATCAGCCCCAGCATTTT | CASSYPGLKDSNQPQHF
TRBJ2-6 | - | - | TRBV10-3 | TGTGCCATCAGCCCGGGACACCAGTCTGGGGCCAACGTCCTGACTTTC | CAISPGHQSGANVLTF
TRBJ1-3 | - | - | TRBV9 | TGTGCCAGCAGCGATGGGAGGGGCTCTGGAAACACCATATATTTT | CASSDGRGSGNTIYF
TRBJ2-5 | - | TRBD2 | TRBV5-1 | TGCGCCAGCAGCTGGAGACTAGCTGGGGAGACCCAGTACTTC | CASSWRLAGETQYF
TRBJ1-3 | - | TRBD1 | TRBV5-6 | TGTGCCAGCAGCTTGGACAGGGGAGGAAACACCATATATTTT | CASSLDRGGNTIYF
TRBJ2-5 | - | - | TRBV29-1 | TGCAGCGTTGAAGCAGGAACAGAGACCCAGTACTTC | CSVEAGTETQYF
TRBJ2-1 | - | - | TRBV7-8 | TGTGCCAGCAGCTTAGGCGTTAGTATGAATGAGCAGTTCTTC | CASSLGVSMNEQFF
TRBJ2-3 | - | - | TRBV27 | TGTGCCAGCAGTATCCACAGGGCCCCGGGCACAGATACGCAGTATTTT | CASSIHRAPGTDTQYF
TRBJ2-2 | - | - | TRBV6-5 | TGTGCCAGCAGTTATCAGGGTTTCGGGACCGGGGAGCTGTTTTTT | CASSYQGFGTGELFF
TRBJ2-7 | - | TRBD1 | TRBV7-2 | TGTGCCAGCAGCTTAAGGGTCAGGACAGGCAGGACGTTCTACGAGCAGTACTTC | CASSLRVRTGRTFYEQYF
TRBJ1-1 | - | - | TRBV6-5 | TGTGCCAGCAGCAAAGGGGACACTGAAGCTTTCTTT | CASSKGDTEAFF
TRBJ1-6 | - | - | TRBV5-8 | TGTGCCAGCAGCCGAGGTCTCCTGGGGGGTAATTCACCCCTCCACTTT | CASSRGLLGGNSPLHF
TRBJ2-1 | - | - | TRBV12-5 | TGTGCTAGTGGTTTGGGACTAGTGAACAACAATGAGCAGTTCTTC | CASGLGLVNNNEQFF
TRBJ2-7 | - | TRBD1 | TRBV18 | TGTGCCAGCACTATTACAGGGACAGATTCAGCCTACGAGCAGTACTTC | CASTITGTDSAYEQYF
TRBJ1-2 | - | - | TRBV10-3 | TGTGCCATCAGAGGCAGGGAGGTGGATGGCTACACCTTC | CAIRGREVDGYTF
TRBJ1-6 | - | - | TRBV7-9 | TGTGCCAGCAGCGCCCAGGGTATGGCACCCCTCCACTTT | CASSAQGMAPLHF
TRBJ1-5 | - | - | TRBV12-3/TRBV12-4 | TGTGCCAGCAGCGAGAATAGCAATCAGCCCCAGCATTTT | CASSENSNQPQHF
TRBJ1-2 | once | TRBD1 | TRBV27 | TGTGCCAGCAGTTTACACGGGACAGTCTATGGCTACACCTTC | CASSLHGTVYGYTF
TRBJ1-4 | - | TRBD1 | TRBV4-3 | TGCGCCAGCAGCCAAGATCGCCGACAGGGCGGAAACGAAAAACTGTTTTTT | CASSQDRRQGGNEKLFF
TRBJ2-2 | - | - | TRBV11-2 | TGTGCCAGCAGCTTAAAAAGGGACACCACCGGGGAGCTGTTTTTT | CASSLKRDTTGELFF
TRBJ1-1 | - | - | TRBV4-1 | TGCGCCAGCAGCCAAGATACACGTTCAGGGATTGGGTCTTTCTTT | CASSQDTRSGIGSFF
TRBJ2-1 | - | - | TRBV16 | TGTGCCAGCAGCCAATTCCGCGGGGAGCAGTTCTTC | CASSQFRGEQFF
TRBJ1-2 | - | TRBD1 | TRBV7-3 | TGTGCCAGCAGCCCCGAGGGGGCACCAAGGGGGGCTTATGGCTACACCTTC | CASSPEGAPRGAYGYTF
TRBJ1-2 | - | - | TRBV2 | TGTGCCAGCAGTGCGTCTGTGTATGGCTACACCTTC | CASSASVYGYTF
TRBJ1-4 | few | - | TRBV6-5 | TGTGCCAGCATTCAGACAGGCTGGCGTAATGAAAAACTGTTTTTT | CASIQTGWRNEKLFF
TRBJ1-1 | - | - | TRBV27 | TGTGCCAGCAGTTTACTCGGGGGGAGAGAAGCTTTCTTT | CASSLLGGREAFF
TRBJ2-5 | few | - | TRBV7-2 | TGTGCCAGCAGCTTAGGCACAGGAGAGACCCAGTACTTC | CASSLGTGETQYF
TRBJ2-1 | - | TRBD1 | TRBV2 | TGTGCCAGCAGTGTCACCGGGACAGGAAATGAGCAGTTCTTC | CASSVTGTGNEQFF